Following are 26 T cell receptor beta chains from one sample sequenced in a study of cytomegalovirus exposure and HLA in healthy donors. Primers: 60 Vbeta forward and 13 Jbeta reverse. Produced via immunoSEQ multiplex PCR; TCRdb's table is partial and in-frame only. The table has 160,000 or so clones, approximately 88% seen once. Sample: PBMCs. These receptors were taken from a woman in her late teens or twenties in good health and CMV-seronegative.

The rearrangement uses TRBV9 and TRBJ2-5; TRBD2 is a possible D gene (6 bases). Trimming removed 4 bases from V and 4 bases from J, with 17 bases in between. CDR3 length equals 15 residues. Germline assignment: CDR1 SGDLS and CDR2 YYNGEE. CDR3 in amino acids: CASSSGGTAGETQYF. The CDR3 nucleotides read TGTGCCAGCAGCTCGGGCGGGACTGCCGGAGAGACCCAGTACTTC.

CDR3 bases: TGCGCCAGCAGCTATGCCGGCGGGGGGGCCGACAATGAGCAGTTCTTC. It is translated as CASSYAGGGADNEQFF. This rearrangement joins TRBV5-1 to TRBJ2-1; 9 bases align to TRBD2. With 3 bases clipped from V and 5 bases from J, the junction kept 9 bases outside the gene matches. CDR1 SGHRS and CDR2 YFSETQ come from the germline V gene. The CDR3 is 16 amino acids.

The V call is TRBV27, the J call TRBJ1-1; TRBD1 matches 8 bases. The CDR3 sequence is 16 residues long. Per the germline V gene, CDR1 is MNHEY and CDR2 is SMNVEV (reference sequence). With 2 bases clipped from V and 3 bases from J, the junction kept 8 bases outside the gene matches. Here the CDR3 DNA reads TGTGCCAGCAGTTTACGGCAGGGGGCGGCTGACACTGAAGCTTTCTTT. Its translation is CASSLRQGAADTEAFF.

The chain joins TRBV5-1 to TRBJ1-5; maybe TRBD1 (5 bases). CDR3 size: 16 residues. CDR1 SGHRS and CDR2 YFSETQ come from the germline V gene. V was trimmed by 6 bases and J by 4 bases, leaving 20 bases between them. CDR3 bases: TGCGCCAGCAACCTAAAAGACCGTACAGGAAATCAGCCCCAGCATTTT. This codes for CASNLKDRTGNQPQHF. The complete variable domain, with remaining parts taken from reference TRBV5-1 and TRBJ1-5, reads KAGVTQTPRYLIKTRGQQVTLSCSPISGHRSVSWYQQTPGQGLQFLFEYFSETQRNKGNFPGRFSGRQFSNSRSEMNVSTLELGDSALYLCASNLKDRTGNQPQHFGDGTRLSIL.

CDR3 region: CASRSDGTGAYSPLHF. CDR3 DNA sequence: TGTGCCAGCAGATCGGACGGGACAGGGGCATATTCACCCCTCCACTTT. This chain links TRBV28 with TRBJ1-6; TRBD1 matches 10 bases. Germline V gene data show CDR1 as MDHEN and CDR2 as SYDVKM. The V segment lost 6 bases and the J segment 8 bases; nucleotides outside the gene matches: 10. CDR3 length: 16 residues.

The chain joins TRBV14 to TRBJ1-5; possibly TRBD1 for D (5 bases). Germline assignment: CDR1 SGHDN and CDR2 FVKESK. This CDR3 has 15 amino acids. V gave up 0 bases and J gave up 5 bases, with 11 bases separating them. The DNA for the CDR3 is TGTGCCAGCAGCCAAGATAGTATAGGGGATCAGCCCCAGCATTTT. It yields the protein CASSQDSIGDQPQHF.

This chain connects TRBV7-3 to TRBJ2-1; D might be TRBD2 (7 bases). Germline V CDR1 and CDR2: SGHTA, FQGTGA. The CDR3 length is 15 residues. Trimming took off 1 base at V and 7 bases at J, with 14 bases between the two ends. CDR3 coding DNA: TGTGCCAGCAGCTTAAGGGGGGGCGCGAGGAATGAGCAGTTCTTC. It is translated as CASSLRGGARNEQFF.

V is TRBV27 and J is TRBJ1-1, with D possibly being TRBD1 (5 bases). The CDR3 is made up of 11 amino acids. The ends were cut back, 6 bases at V and 6 bases at J, with 8 bases in the middle. The germline V gene has CDR1 MNHEY and CDR2 SMNVEV (reference sequence). The CDR3 sequence: CASREGAEAFF. CDR3 sequence (DNA): TGTGCCAGCAGGGAAGGGGCTGAAGCTTTCTTT.

The gene calls are TRBV25-1 and TRBJ2-3, with 8 bases fitting TRBD1. Germline trimming cut 4 bases from V and 3 bases from J; bases unmatched to any gene: 9. The CDR3 covers 16 residues. Germline V gene sequence: CDR1 MGHDK, CDR2 SYGVNS. CDR3 sequence (DNA): TGTGCCAGCAGTGGGGTCACAGGGGGGAGGACAGATACGCAGTATTTT. Translation gives CASSGVTGGRTDTQYF.

V and J are TRBV29-1 and TRBJ1-5, with no clear D. The CDR3 is 13 amino acids. V lost 2 bases and J 6 bases, leaving 11 bases between the germline ends. Germline V CDR1 and CDR2: SQVTM, ANQGSEA. The CDR3, as DNA: TGCAGCGTTGAAATCCGTGAGGGTCAGCCCCAGCATTTT. This encodes CSVEIREGQPQHF.

V usage is TRBV19 and J usage is TRBJ1-1; D may be TRBD1 (5 bases). The V end was cut by 3 bases, the J end by 6 bases, with 11 bases between. Germline V gene lookup returns CDR1 LNHDA and CDR2 SQIVND (reference sequence). This CDR3 has 13 amino acids. CDR3 protein: CASSMMGTPEAFF. The CDR3 bases are TGTGCCAGTAGTATGATGGGGACTCCTGAAGCTTTCTTT.

This clone was found a few times. The chain recombines TRBV7-3 with TRBJ2-7, with D unresolved. Germline values: CDR1 SGHTA, CDR2 FQGTGA. Deletions cut 1 base from V and 9 bases from J, with 4 bases between. The CDR3 extends over 10 amino acids. The chain's CDR3 is CASSLIRQYF. CDR3 bases: TGTGCCAGCAGCTTAATTCGGCAGTACTTC.

The chain recombines TRBV27 with TRBJ1-1, with 9 bases matching TRBD1. From germline, CDR1 is MNHEY and CDR2 SMNVEV (reference sequence). V shed 5 bases and J 4 bases; nucleotides not matched to a gene: 11. The CDR3 is 16 residues long. The CDR3 region is CASSPHGDRASTEAFF. CDR3 sequence (DNA): TGTGCCAGCAGTCCCCATGGGGACAGGGCGAGCACTGAAGCTTTCTTT.

The V gene is TRBV5-1, the J gene TRBJ2-2, with 7 bases fitting TRBD1. The CDR3 spans 15 residues. Trimming at V came to 0 bases and at J to 4 bases, leaving 3 bases not matched to a gene. In germline, CDR1 is SGHRS, CDR2 YFSETQ. CDR3 loop: CASSLEGAVTGELFF. The DNA of the CDR3 is TGCGCCAGCAGCTTGGAGGGGGCTGTCACCGGGGAGCTGTTTTTT.

The chain joins TRBV5-1 to TRBJ2-3; D is possibly TRBD1 (6 bases). Germline V lookup: CDR1 SGHRS, CDR2 YFSETQ. The CDR3 contains 13 residues. The V end lost 4 bases, the J end lost 2 bases, and 8 bases lay between the germline ends. CDR3 amino acids: CASSPGDTDTQYF. The CDR3 nucleotides are TGCGCCAGCAGCCCAGGGGACACAGATACGCAGTATTTT.

J is TRBJ2-7 and V is TRBV18; the D gene is possibly TRBD2 (6 bases). The CDR3 covers 18 residues. Trimming took 6 bases from V and 2 from J, leaving 26 bases between them. CDR1 is KGHSH, CDR2 LQKENI, per germline. CDR3: CASSPNRGRDSVPYEQYF. CDR3 DNA sequence: TGTGCCAGCTCTCCAAACCGCGGCCGGGACTCGGTCCCCTACGAGCAGTACTTC.

The chain combines TRBV18 with TRBJ1-3; a weak D match, TRBD1 (5 bases). The CDR3 spans 15 residues. CDR1 and CDR2 from the germline V gene are KGHSH and LQKENI. The V end lost 2 bases, the J end lost 0 bases, and 8 bases lay between the germline ends. The CDR3 protein is CASSPTGFSGNTIYF. CDR3 DNA: TGTGCCAGCTCACCAACAGGATTCTCTGGAAACACCATATATTTT.

With regard to this clone: One end of the junction varies from germline; a read error may be responsible. The chain joins TRBV14 to TRBJ2-7; 7 nucleotides match TRBD1. The germline CDR1 and CDR2 sequences are SGHDN and FVKESK. CDR3 length: 15 amino acids. CDR3 in amino acids: CASSQLGTGVNERYF. CDR3 sequence (DNA): TGTGCCAGCAGCCAACTTGGCACAGGGGTGAACGAGCGGTACTTC.

The CDR3, as DNA: TGTGCCAGCAGCTTGGACAGTTTGAAGCCCCAGCATTTT. As protein: CASSLDSLKPQHF. This chain links TRBV7-3 with TRBJ1-5; a possible D gene is TRBD1 (6 bases). The CDR3 spans 13 residues. Germline V gene sequence: CDR1 SGHTA, CDR2 FQGTGA. Trimming stripped 3 bases from V and 8 bases from J, with 11 bases between.

This chain links TRBV9 with TRBJ2-1; possible D gene TRBD1, 6 bases. Trimming shortened V by 3 bases and J by 7 bases, and 17 bases separated the two germline ends. The CDR3 is 15 residues long. Germline CDR1 is SGDLS and CDR2 is YYNGEE. The CDR3 DNA reads as TGTGCCAGCAGCGAGGGGGTCCCGCCGTGGAATGAGCAGTTCTTC. Its protein product is CASSEGVPPWNEQFF.

This clone has more than one count but fewer than ten. The V gene is TRBV6-1, the J gene TRBJ1-2; 8 bases line up with TRBD1. V dropped 5 bases and J dropped 4; count of bases not matched to a gene: 6. Germline V gene sequence: CDR1 MNHNS, CDR2 SASEGT. The CDR3 covers 14 residues. The CDR3: CASSRPGGGYGYTF. The CDR3 DNA sequence: TGTGCCAGCAGTCGACCAGGGGGCGGCTATGGCTACACCTTC.

This sequence joins TRBV2 and TRBJ1-1, with D hard to call. Between the trimmed V and J ends, which lost 5 bases and 4 bases, there was a span of 23 bases. The germline gives CDR1 SNHLY, CDR2 FYNNEI. The CDR3 is 17 amino acids. CDR3 DNA sequence: TGTGCCAGCAGTTCGAACCCCCAGACAACAGCAGGCACTGAAGCTTTCTTT. Encoded protein: CASSSNPQTTAGTEAFF.

This sequence joins TRBV5-1 and TRBJ2-5, with no clear D. V gave up 7 bases and J gave up 3 bases, with 13 bases separating them. CDR1 is SGHRS and CDR2 is YFSETQ in the germline V gene. The CDR3 is made up of 13 amino acids. The CDR3 DNA reads as TGCGCCAGCGGAGAAGGTTGGGAAGAGACCCAGTACTTC. Its protein product is CASGEGWEETQYF.

This rearrangement joins TRBV6-1 to TRBJ1-6; 7 bases line up with TRBD1. CDR1 is MNHNS, CDR2 SASEGT, per germline. CDR3 length equals 17 residues. V lost 4 bases to trimming and J lost 7 bases; unmatched junction nucleotides: 13. Here the CDR3 DNA reads TGTGCCAGCAGTGTTTCAGATTGGGGACAGATCAATTCACCCCTCCACTTT. Translated, it gives CASSVSDWGQINSPLHF.

This chain connects TRBV7-9 to TRBJ2-7; TRBD1 agrees at 8 bases. Germline V gene data show CDR1 as SEHNR and CDR2 as FQNEAQ (reference sequence). This CDR3 region has 14 residues. V trimming: 7 bases; J trimming: 1 base; junction bases outside the gene matches: 6. The chain's CDR3 is CASIGTGASYEQYF. The CDR3 DNA follows: TGTGCCAGCATCGGGACAGGTGCTTCCTACGAGCAGTACTTC.

This chain connects TRBV13 to TRBJ2-1, with 7 bases that match TRBD2. The germline CDR1 and CDR2 sequences are PRHDT and FYEKMQ (reference sequence). The CDR3 loop spans 15 amino acids. V lost 2 bases and J lost 8; bases outside the gene matches: 9. The CDR3 DNA follows: TGTGCCAGCAGCTTATGGGGGAGCGGGGACGATGAGCAGTTCTTC. Amino acid sequence: CASSLWGSGDDEQFF.